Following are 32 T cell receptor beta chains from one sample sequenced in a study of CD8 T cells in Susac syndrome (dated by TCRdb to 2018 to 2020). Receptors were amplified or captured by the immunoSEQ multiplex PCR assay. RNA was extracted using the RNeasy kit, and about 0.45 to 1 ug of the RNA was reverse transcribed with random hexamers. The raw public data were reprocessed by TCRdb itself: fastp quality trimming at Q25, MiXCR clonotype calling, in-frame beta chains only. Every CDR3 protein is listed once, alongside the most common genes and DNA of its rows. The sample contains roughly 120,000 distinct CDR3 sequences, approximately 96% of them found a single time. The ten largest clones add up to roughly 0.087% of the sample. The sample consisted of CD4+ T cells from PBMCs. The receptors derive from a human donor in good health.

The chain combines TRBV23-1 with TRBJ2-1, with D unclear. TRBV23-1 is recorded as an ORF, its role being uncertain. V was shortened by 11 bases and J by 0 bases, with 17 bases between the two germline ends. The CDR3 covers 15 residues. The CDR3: CALDGAPNSYNEQFF. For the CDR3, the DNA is TGCGCCCTCGACGGAGCCCCAAACTCCTACAATGAGCAGTTCTTC.

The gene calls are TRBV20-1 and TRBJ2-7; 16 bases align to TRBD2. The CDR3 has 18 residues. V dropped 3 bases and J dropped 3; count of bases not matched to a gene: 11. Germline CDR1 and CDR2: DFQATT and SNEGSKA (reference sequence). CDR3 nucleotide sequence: TGCAGTGCTAGCGGAAGGGTGGGACTAGCGGGAGGGAACTACGAGCAGTACTTC. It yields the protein CSASGRVGLAGGNYEQYF.

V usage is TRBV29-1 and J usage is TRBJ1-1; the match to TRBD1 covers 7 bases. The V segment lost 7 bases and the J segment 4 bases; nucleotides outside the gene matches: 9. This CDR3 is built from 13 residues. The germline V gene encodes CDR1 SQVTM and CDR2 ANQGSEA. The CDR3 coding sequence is TGCAGCGAACAGGGGCTCAGGGGCACTGAAGCTTTCTTT. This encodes CSEQGLRGTEAFF.

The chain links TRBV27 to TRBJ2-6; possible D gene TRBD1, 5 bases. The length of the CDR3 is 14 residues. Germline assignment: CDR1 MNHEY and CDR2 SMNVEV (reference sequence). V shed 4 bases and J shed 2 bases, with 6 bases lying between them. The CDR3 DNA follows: TGTGCCAGCAGTTCCAGGGCTGGGGCCAACGTCCTGACTTTC. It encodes CASSSRAGANVLTF.

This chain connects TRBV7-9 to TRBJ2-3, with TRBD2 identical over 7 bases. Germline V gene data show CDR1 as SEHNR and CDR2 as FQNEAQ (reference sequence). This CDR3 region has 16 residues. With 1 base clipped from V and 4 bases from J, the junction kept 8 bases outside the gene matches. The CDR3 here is CASSLVGEREPDTQYF. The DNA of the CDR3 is TGTGCCAGCAGCTTAGTTGGTGAGCGGGAACCAGATACGCAGTATTTT.

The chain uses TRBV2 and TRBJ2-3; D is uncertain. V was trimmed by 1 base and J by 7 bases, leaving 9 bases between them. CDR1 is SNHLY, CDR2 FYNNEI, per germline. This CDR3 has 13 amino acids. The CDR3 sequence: CASSEGAANTQYF. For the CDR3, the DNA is TGTGCCAGCAGTGAAGGCGCCGCCAATACGCAGTATTTT.

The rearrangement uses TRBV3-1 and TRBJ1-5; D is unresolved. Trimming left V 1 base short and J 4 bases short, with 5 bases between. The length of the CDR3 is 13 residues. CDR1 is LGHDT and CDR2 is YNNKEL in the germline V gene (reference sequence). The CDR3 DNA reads TGTGCCAGCAGCCAAGCCCAAAATCAGCCCCAGCATTTT. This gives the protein CASSQAQNQPQHF.

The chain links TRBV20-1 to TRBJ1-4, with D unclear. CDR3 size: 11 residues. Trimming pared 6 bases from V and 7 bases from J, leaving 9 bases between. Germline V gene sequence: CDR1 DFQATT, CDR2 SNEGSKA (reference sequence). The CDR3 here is CSARTSEKLFF. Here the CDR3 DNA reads TGCAGTGCCAGGACGAGTGAAAAACTGTTTTTT.

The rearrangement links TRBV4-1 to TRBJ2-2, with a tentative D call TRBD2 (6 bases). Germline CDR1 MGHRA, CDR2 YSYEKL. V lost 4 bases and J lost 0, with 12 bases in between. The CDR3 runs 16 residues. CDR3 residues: CASSLRGGPNTGELFF. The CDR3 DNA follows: TGCGCCAGCAGCCTCCGGGGAGGCCCGAACACCGGGGAGCTGTTTTTT.

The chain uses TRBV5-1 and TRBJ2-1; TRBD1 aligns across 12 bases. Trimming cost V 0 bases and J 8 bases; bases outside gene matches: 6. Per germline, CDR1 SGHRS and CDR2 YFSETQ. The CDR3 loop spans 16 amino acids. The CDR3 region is CASSLAPGQGAYEQFF. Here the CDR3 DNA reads TGCGCCAGCAGCTTGGCCCCGGGACAGGGGGCCTATGAGCAGTTCTTC.

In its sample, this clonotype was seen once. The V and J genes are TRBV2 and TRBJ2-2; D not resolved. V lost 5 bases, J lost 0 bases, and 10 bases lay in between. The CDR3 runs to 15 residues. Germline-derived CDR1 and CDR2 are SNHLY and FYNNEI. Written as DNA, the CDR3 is TGTGCCAGCAGTCTTGTGACGTCGAACACCGGGGAGCTGTTTTTT. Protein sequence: CASSLVTSNTGELFF.

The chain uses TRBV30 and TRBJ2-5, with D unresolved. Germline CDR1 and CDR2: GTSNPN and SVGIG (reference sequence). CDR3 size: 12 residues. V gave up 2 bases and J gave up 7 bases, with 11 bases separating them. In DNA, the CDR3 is TGTGCCTGGAGTATTGGGAAAGGGACCCAGTACTTC. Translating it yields CAWSIGKGTQYF. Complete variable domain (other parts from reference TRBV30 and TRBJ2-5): SQTIHQWPATLVQPVGSPLSLECTVEGTSNPNLYWYRQAAGRGLQLLFYSVGIGQISSEVPQNLSASRPQDRQFILSSKKLLLSDSGFYLCAWSIGKGTQYFGPGTRLLVL.

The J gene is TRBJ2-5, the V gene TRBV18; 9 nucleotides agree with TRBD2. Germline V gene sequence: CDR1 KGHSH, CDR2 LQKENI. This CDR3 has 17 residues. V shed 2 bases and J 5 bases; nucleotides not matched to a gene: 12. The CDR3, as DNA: TGTGCCAGCTCACCAATCGTTGGGCGGGAGGGCCTGGAGACCCAGTACTTC. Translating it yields CASSPIVGREGLETQYF.

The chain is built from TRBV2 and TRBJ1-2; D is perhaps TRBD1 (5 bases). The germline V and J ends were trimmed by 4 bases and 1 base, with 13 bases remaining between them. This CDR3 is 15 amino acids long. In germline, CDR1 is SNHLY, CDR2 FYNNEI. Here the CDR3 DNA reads TGTGCCAGCAGTGGGCTTAGGGGCCTTAACTATGGCTACACCTTC. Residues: CASSGLRGLNYGYTF.

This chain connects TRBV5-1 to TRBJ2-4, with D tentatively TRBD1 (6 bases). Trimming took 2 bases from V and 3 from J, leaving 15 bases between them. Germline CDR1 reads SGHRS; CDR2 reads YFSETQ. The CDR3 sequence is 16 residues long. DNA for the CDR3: TGCGCCAGCAGCTTCAACAGGGATATACGCAAAAACATTCAGTACTTC. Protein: CASSFNRDIRKNIQYF. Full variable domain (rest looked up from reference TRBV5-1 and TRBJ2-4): KAGVTQTPRYLIKTRGQQVTLSCSPISGHRSVSWYQQTPGQGLQFLFEYFSETQRNKGNFPGRFSGRQFSNSRSEMNVSTLELGDSALYLCASSFNRDIRKNIQYFGAGTRLSVL.

CDR3 residues: CASSSVLSSAGELFF. CDR3 DNA sequence: TGTGCCAGCAGCTCTGTGTTATCTAGCGCCGGGGAGCTGTTTTTT. V is TRBV5-6 and J is TRBJ2-2, with TRBD2 as a possible D gene (6 bases). Germline V gene sequence: CDR1 SGHDT, CDR2 YYEEEE. The V gene lost 3 bases and the J gene lost 6 bases, with 15 bases spanning the gap. CDR3 length: 15 amino acids.

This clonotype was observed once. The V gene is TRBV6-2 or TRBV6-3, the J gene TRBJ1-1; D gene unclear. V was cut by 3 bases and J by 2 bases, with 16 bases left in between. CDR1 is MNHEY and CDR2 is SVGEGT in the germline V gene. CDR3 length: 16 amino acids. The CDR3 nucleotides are TGTGCCAGCAGTTATTACACCGGACTGGCTAACACTGAAGCTTTCTTT. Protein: CASSYYTGLANTEAFF.

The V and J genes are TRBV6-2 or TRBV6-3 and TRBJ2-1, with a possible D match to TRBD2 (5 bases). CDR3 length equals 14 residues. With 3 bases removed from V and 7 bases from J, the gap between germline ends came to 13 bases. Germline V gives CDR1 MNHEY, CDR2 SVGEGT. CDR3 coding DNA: TGTGCCAGCAGTTATGGCGGGTCGGGGAATGAGCAGTTCTTC. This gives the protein CASSYGGSGNEQFF.

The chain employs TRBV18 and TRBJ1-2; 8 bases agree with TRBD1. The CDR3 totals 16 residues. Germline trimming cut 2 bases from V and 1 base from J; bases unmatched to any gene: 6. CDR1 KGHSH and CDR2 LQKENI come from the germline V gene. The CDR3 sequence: CASSPTDRGFNYGYTF. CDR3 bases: TGTGCCAGCTCACCAACTGACAGGGGTTTTAACTATGGCTACACCTTC.

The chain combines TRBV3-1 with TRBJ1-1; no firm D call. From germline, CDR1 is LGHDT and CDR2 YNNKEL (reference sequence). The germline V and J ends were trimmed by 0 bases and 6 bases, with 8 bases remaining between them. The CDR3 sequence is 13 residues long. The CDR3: CASSQDWQPEAFF. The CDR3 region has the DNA TGTGCCAGCAGCCAAGATTGGCAGCCTGAAGCTTTCTTT.

The CDR3, as DNA: TGCAGTGCTACGAGGGAAGGACCGGGACTAGAGTCAGAGACCCAGTACTTC. It translates to CSATREGPGLESETQYF. This chain connects TRBV20-1 to TRBJ2-5; 8 bases are a match to TRBD2. Germline CDR1 is DFQATT and CDR2 is SNEGSKA (reference sequence). The CDR3 runs to 17 residues. J was trimmed by 4 bases and V by 4 bases; bases with no gene match: 17.

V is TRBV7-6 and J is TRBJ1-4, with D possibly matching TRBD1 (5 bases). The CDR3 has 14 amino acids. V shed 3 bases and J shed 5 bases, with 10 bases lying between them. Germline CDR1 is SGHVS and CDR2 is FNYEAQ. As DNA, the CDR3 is TGTGCCAGCAGCTTTGGGGCGGGGAATGAAAAACTGTTTTTT. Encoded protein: CASSFGAGNEKLFF.

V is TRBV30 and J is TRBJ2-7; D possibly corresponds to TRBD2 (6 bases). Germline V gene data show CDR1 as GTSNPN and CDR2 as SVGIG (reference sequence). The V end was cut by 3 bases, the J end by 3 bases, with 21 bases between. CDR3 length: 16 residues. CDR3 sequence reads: CAWRATWRELSYEQYF. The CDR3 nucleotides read TGTGCCTGGAGGGCCACGTGGAGGGAACTGAGCTACGAGCAGTACTTC.

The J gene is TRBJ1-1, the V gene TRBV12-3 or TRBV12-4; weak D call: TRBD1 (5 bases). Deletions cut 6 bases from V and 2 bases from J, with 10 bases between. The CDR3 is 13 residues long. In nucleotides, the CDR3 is TGTGCCAGCAGGTGGGACGGTAACACTGAAGCTTTCTTT. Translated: CASRWDGNTEAFF.

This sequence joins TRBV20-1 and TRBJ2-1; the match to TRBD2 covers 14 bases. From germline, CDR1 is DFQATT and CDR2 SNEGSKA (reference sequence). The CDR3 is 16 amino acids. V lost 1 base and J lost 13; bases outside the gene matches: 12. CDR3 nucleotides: TGCAGTGCTAGAGGCAAGACTAGCGGGAGGGCCACGGACCAGTTCTTC. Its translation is CSARGKTSGRATDQFF.

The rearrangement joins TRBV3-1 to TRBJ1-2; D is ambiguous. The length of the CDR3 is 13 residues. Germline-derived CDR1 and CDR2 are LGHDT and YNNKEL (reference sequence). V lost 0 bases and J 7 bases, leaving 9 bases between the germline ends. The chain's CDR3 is CASSQERRSGYTF. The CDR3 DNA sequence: TGTGCCAGCAGCCAAGAACGTCGATCTGGCTACACCTTC.

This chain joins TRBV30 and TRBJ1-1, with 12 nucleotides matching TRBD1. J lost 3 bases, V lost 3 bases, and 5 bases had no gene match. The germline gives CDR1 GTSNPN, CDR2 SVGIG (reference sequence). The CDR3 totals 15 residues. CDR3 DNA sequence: TGTGCCTGGAGGCCCGGGACAGGGGGCTACACTGAAGCTTTCTTT. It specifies CAWRPGTGGYTEAFF.

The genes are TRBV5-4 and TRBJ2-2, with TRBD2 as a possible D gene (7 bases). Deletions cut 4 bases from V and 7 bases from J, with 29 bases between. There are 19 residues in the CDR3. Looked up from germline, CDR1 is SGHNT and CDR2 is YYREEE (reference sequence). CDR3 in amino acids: CASSLPIIGGGPRVGELFF. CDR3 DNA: TGTGCCAGCAGCCTCCCCATAATAGGGGGAGGGCCTCGAGTCGGGGAGCTGTTTTTT.

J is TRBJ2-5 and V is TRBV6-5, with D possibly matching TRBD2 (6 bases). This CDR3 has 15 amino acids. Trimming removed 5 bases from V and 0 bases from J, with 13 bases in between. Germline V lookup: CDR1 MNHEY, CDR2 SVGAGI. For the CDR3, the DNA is TGTGCCAGCAGTCCCCTCGGGAGTAACCAAGAGACCCAGTACTTC. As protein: CASSPLGSNQETQYF.

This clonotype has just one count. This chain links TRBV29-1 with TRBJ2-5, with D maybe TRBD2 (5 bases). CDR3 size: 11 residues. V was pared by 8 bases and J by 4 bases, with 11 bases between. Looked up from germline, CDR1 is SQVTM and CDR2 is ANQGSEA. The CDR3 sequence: CSTTRGETQYF. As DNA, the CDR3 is TGCAGCACAACTAGAGGAGAGACCCAGTACTTC. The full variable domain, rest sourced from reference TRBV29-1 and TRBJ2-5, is SAVISQKPSRDICQRGTSLTIQCQVDSQVTMMFWYRQQPGQSLTLIATANQGSEATYESGFVIDKFPISRPNLTFSTLTVSNMSPEDSSIYLCSTTRGETQYFGPGTRLLVL.

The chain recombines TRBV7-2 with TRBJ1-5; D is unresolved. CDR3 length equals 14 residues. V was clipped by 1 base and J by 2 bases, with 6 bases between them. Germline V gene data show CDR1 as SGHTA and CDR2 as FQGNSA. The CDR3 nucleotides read TGTGCCAGCAGCTTAGAGGTGGGCAATCAGCCCCAGCATTTT. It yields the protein CASSLEVGNQPQHF.

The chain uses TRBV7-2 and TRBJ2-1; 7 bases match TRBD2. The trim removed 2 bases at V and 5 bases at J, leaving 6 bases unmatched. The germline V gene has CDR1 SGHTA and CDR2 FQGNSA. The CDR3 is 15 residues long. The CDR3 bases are TGTGCCAGCAGCTTAATTCCTAGCGGAAACAATGAGCAGTTCTTC. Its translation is CASSLIPSGNNEQFF.